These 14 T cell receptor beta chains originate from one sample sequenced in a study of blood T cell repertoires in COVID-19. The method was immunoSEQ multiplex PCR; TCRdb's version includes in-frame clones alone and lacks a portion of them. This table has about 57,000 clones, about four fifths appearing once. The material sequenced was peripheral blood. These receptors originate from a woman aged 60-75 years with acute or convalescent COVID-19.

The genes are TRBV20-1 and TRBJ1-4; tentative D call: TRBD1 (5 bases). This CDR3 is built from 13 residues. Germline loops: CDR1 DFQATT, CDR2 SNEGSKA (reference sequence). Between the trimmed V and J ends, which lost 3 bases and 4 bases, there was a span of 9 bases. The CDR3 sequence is CSASRRGNEKLFF. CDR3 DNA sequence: TGCAGTGCTAGTAGGAGGGGTAATGAAAAACTGTTTTTT.

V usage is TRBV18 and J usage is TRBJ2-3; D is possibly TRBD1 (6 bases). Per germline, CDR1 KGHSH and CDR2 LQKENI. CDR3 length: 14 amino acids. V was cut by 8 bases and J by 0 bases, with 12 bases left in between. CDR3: CASVPDSSTDTQYF. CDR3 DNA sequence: TGTGCCAGCGTCCCGGACAGTAGCACAGATACGCAGTATTTT.

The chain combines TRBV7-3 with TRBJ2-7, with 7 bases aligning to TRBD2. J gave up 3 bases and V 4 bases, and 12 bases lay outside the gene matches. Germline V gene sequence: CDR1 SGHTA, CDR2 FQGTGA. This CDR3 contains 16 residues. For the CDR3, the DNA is TGTGCCAGCAGCTCCTCGGGAGGAGGCCTTCTCTACGAGCAGTACTTC. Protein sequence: CASSSSGGGLLYEQYF.

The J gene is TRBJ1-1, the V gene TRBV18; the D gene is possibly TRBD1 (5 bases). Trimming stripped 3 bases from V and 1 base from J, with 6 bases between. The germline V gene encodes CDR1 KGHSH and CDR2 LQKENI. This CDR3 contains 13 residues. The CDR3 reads CASSPTANTEAFF. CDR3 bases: TGTGCCAGCTCACCGACAGCGAACACTGAAGCTTTCTTT.

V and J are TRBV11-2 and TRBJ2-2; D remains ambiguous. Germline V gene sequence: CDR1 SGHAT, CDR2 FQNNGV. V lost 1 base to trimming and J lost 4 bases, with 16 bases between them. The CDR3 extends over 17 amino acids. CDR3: CASSLGLVVGTTGELFF. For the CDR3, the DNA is TGTGCCAGCAGCTTAGGTCTTGTTGTGGGCACCACCGGGGAGCTGTTTTTT.

CDR3 region: CASRGQGTSEQYF. The CDR3 DNA reads TGTGCCAGCAGGGGACAGGGGACGAGCGAGCAGTACTTC. The chain has TRBV12-3 or TRBV12-4 and TRBJ2-7; 10 bases fit TRBD1. The CDR3 is made up of 13 amino acids. V lost 6 bases and J lost 6; bases outside the gene matches: 5.

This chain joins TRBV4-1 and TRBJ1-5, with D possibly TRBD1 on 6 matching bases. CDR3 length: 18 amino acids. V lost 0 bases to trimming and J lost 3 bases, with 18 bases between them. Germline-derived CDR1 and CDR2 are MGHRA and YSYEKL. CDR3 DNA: TGCGCCAGCAGCCAAGAAAAGGGCGGGGGCGCCTTCAATCAGCCCCAGCATTTT. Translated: CASSQEKGGGAFNQPQHF.

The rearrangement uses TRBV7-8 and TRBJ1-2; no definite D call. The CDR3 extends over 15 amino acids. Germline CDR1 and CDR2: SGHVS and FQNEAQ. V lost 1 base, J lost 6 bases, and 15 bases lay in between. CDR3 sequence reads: CASSLGSAVGDGYTF. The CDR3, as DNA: TGTGCCAGCAGCTTAGGGTCGGCGGTGGGAGATGGCTACACCTTC.

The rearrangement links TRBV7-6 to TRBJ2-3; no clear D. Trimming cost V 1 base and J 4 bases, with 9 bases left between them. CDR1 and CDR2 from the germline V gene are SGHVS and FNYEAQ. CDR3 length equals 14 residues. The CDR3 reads CASSLEVGPDTQYF. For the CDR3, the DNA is TGTGCCAGCAGCTTAGAGGTGGGCCCAGATACGCAGTATTTT. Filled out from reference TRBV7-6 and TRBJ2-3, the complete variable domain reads GAGVSQSPRYKVTKRGQDVALRCDPISGHVSLYWYRQALGQGPEFLTYFNYEAQQDKSGLPNDRFSAERPEGSISTLTIQRTEQRDSAMYRCASSLEVGPDTQYFGPGTRLTVL.

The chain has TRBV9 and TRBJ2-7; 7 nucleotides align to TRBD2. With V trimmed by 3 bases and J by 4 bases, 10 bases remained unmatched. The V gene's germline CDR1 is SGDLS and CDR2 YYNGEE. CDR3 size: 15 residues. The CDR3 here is CASSESVGAGYEQYF. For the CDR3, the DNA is TGTGCCAGCAGCGAAAGCGTAGGAGCGGGGTACGAGCAGTACTTC.

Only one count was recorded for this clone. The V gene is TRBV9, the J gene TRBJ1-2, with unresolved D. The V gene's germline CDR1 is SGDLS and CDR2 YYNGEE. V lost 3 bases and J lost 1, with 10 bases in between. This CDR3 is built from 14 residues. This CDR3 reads CASSDSSSNYGYTF. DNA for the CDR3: TGTGCCAGCAGCGACAGCTCGAGTAACTATGGCTACACCTTC.

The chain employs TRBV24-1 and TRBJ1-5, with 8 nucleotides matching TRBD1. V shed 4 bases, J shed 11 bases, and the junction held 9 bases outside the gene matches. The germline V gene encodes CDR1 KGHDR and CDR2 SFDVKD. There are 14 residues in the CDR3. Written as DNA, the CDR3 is TGTGCCACCAGTGACGGACAGGGAGAATTCGCCCAGCATTTT. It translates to CATSDGQGEFAQHF.

CDR3 region: CASSDVWPQAYEQYF. DNA for the CDR3: TGTGCCAGCAGTGATGTATGGCCCCAAGCCTACGAGCAGTACTTC. The V gene is TRBV2, the J gene TRBJ2-7; D is undetermined. Germline V gene lookup returns CDR1 SNHLY and CDR2 FYNNEI. The CDR3 length is 15 residues. V was shortened by 3 bases and J by 2 bases, with 14 bases between the two germline ends. The variable domain in full, completed from reference TRBV2 and TRBJ2-7, reads EPEVTQTPSHQVTQMGQEVILRCVPISNHLYFYWYRQILGQKVEFLVSFYNNEISEKSEIFDDQFSVERPDGSNFTLKIRSTKLEDSAMYFCASSDVWPQAYEQYFGPGTRLTVT.

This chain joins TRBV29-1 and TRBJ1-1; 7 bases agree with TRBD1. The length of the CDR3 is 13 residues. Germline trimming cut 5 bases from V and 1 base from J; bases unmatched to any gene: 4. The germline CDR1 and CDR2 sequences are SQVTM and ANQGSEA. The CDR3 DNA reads TGCAGCGTTTTAGGGGGCTGGAACACTGAAGCTTTCTTT. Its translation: CSVLGGWNTEAFF.